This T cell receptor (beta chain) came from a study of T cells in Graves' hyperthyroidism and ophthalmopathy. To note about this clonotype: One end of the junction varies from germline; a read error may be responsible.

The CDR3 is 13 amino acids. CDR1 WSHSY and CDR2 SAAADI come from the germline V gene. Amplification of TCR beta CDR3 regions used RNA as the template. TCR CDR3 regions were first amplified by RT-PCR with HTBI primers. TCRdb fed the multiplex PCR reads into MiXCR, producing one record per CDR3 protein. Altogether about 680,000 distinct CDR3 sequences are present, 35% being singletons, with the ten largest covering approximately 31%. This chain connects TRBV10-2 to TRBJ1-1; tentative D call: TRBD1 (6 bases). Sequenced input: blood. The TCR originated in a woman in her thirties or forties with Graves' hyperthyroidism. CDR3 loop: CASSQGTYSEAFF. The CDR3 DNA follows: TGTGCCAGCTCACAAGGGACATATAGTGAAGCTTTCTTT.